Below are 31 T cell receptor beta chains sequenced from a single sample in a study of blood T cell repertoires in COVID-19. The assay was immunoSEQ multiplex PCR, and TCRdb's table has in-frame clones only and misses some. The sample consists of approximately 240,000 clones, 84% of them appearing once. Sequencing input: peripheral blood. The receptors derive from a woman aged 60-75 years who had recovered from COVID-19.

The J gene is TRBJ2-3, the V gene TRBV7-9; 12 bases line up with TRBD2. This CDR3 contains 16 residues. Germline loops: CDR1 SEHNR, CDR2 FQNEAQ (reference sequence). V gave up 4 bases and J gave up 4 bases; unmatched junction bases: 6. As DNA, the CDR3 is TGTGCCAGCAGCTCTCTAGCGGGGGGGCATGCAGATACGCAGTATTTT. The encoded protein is CASSSLAGGHADTQYF.

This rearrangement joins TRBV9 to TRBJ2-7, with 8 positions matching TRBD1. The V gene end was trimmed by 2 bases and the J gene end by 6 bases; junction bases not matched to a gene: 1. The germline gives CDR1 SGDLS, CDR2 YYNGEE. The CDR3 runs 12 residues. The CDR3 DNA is TGTGCCAGCAGCGTCGACAGGGGCGAGCAGTACTTC. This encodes CASSVDRGEQYF.

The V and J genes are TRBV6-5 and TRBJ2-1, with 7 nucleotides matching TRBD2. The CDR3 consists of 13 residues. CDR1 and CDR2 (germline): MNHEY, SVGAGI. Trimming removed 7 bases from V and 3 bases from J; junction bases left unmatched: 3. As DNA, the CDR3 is TGTGCCAGCATCGGGGGGAACTACAATGAGCAGTTCTTC. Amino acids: CASIGGNYNEQFF.

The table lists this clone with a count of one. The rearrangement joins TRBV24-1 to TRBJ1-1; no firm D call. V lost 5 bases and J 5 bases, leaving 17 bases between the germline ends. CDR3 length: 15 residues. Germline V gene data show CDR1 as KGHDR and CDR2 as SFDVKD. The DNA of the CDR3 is TGTGCCACCAGTGCCCCCCAGCTGAGGAATACTGAAGCTTTCTTT. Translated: CATSAPQLRNTEAFF.

CDR3 sequence: CASSHLVGRTNYGYTF. The CDR3 DNA sequence: TGTGCCAGCTCACACCTCGTAGGGAGGACTAACTATGGCTACACCTTC. J is TRBJ1-2 and V is TRBV18; D remains ambiguous. The CDR3 length is 16 residues. V gave up 4 bases and J gave up 0 bases, with 15 bases separating them. Germline values: CDR1 KGHSH, CDR2 LQKENI.

CDR3 coding DNA: TGTGCCAGCAGCTTAGATCGGGGAGACACCGGGGAGCTGTTTTTT. Translated: CASSLDRGDTGELFF. This sequence joins TRBV11-1 and TRBJ2-2; tentatively, D is TRBD2 (5 bases). The V gene lost 1 base and the J gene lost 3 bases, with 9 bases spanning the gap. This CDR3 region has 15 residues. Germline V lookup: CDR1 SGHAT, CDR2 FQDESV (reference sequence).

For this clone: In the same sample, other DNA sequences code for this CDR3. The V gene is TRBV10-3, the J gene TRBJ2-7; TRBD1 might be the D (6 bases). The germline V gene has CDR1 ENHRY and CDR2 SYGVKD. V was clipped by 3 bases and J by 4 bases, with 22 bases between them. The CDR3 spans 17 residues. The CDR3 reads CAISDPTGGRGSYEQYF. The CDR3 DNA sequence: TGTGCCATCAGTGACCCCACTGGAGGCAGGGGATCATACGAGCAGTACTTC.

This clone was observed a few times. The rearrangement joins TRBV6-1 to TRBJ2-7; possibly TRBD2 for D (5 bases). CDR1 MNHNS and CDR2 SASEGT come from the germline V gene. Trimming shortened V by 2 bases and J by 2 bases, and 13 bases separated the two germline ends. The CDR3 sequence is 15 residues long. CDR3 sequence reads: CASSETRRYPYEQYF. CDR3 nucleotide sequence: TGTGCCAGCAGTGAAACGAGGAGGTACCCCTACGAGCAGTACTTC.

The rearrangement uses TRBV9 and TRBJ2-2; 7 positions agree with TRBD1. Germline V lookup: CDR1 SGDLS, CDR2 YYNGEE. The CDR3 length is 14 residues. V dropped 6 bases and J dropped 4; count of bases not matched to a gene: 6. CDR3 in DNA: TGTGCCAGCAACCTGGGACAGCCCACCGGGGAGCTGTTTTTT. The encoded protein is CASNLGQPTGELFF.

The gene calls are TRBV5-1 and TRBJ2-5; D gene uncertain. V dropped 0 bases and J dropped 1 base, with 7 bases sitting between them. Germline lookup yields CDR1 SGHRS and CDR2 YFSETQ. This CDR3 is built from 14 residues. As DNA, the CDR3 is TGCGCCAGCAGCTTGGGATCTACCCAAGAGACCCAGTACTTC. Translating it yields CASSLGSTQETQYF.

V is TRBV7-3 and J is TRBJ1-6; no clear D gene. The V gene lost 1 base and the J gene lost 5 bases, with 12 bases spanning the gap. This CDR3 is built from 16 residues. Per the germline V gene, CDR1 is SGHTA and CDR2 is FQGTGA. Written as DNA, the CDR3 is TGTGCCAGCAGCTTAAACGGTCGACACAATAATTCACCCCTCCACTTT. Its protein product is CASSLNGRHNNSPLHF. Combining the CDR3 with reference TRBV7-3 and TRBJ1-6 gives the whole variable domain GAGVSQTPSNKVTEKGKYVELRCDPISGHTALYWYRQSLGQGPEFLIYFQGTGAADDSGLPNDRFFAVRPEGSVSTLKIQRTERGDSAVYLCASSLNGRHNNSPLHFGNGTRLTVT.

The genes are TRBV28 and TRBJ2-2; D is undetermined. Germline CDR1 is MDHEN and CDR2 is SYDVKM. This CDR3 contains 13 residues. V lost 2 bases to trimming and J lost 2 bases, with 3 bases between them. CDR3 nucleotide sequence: TGTGCCAGCAGTTTAACTAACACCGGGGAGCTGTTTTTT. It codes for CASSLTNTGELFF.

CDR3 sequence (DNA): TGCGCCAGCAGCCAAGAGGGCGGACAGGGCTACGAGCAGTACTTC. This codes for CASSQEGGQGYEQYF. The gene calls are TRBV4-3 and TRBJ2-7; 8 bases line up with TRBD1. The V segment lost 0 bases and the J segment 3 bases; nucleotides outside the gene matches: 4. Looked up from germline, CDR1 is LGHNA and CDR2 is YSLEER. This CDR3 comprises 15 residues.

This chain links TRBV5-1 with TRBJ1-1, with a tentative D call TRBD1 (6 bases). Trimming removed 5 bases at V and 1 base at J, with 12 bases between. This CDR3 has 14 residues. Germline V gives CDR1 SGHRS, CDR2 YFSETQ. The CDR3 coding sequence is TGCGCCAGCAGTCATGGGACACAGAACACTGAAGCTTTCTTT. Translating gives CASSHGTQNTEAFF.

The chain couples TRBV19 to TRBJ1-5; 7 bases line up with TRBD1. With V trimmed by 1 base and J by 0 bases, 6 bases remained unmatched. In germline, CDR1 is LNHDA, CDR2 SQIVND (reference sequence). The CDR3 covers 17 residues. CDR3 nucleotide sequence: TGTGCCAGTAGTATAGTTCGGACAGGATATAGCAATCAGCCCCAGCATTTT. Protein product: CASSIVRTGYSNQPQHF.

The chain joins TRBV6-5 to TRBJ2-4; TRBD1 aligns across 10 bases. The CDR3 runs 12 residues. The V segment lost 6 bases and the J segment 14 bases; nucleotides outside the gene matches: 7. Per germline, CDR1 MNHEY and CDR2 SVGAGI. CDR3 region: CASSRGTGEEYF. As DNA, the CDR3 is TGTGCCAGCAGCAGGGGGACAGGGGAAGAGTACTTC.

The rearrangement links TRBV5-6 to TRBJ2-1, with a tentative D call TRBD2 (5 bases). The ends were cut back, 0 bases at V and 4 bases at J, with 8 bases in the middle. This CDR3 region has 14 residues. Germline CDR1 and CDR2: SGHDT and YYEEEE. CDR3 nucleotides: TGTGCCAGCAGCTTGGGGACTGGGTACAATGAGCAGTTCTTC. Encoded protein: CASSLGTGYNEQFF. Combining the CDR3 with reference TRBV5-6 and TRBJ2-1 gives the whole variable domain DAGVTQSPTHLIKTRGQQVTLRCSPKSGHDTVSWYQQALGQGPQFIFQYYEEEERQRGNFPDRFSGHQFPNYSSELNVNALLLGDSALYLCASSLGTGYNEQFFGPGTRLTVL.

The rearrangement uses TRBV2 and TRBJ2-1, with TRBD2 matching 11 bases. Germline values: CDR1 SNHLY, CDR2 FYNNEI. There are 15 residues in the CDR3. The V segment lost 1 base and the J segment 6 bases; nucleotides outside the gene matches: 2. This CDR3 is CASSEGLAGSNEQFF. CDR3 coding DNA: TGTGCCAGCAGTGAAGGACTAGCGGGGTCCAATGAGCAGTTCTTC.

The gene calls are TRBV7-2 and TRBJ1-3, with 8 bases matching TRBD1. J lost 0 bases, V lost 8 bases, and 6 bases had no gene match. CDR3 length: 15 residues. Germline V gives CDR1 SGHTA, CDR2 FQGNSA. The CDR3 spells CASRTGGNSGNTIYF. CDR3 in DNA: TGTGCCAGCCGCACAGGGGGGAACTCTGGAAACACCATATATTTT.

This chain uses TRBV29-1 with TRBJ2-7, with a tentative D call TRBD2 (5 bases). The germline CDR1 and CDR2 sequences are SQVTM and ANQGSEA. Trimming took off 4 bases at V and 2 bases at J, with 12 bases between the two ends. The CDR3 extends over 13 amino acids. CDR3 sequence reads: CSVGGGNTYEQYF. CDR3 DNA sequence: TGCAGCGTTGGCGGAGGAAACACCTACGAGCAGTACTTC.

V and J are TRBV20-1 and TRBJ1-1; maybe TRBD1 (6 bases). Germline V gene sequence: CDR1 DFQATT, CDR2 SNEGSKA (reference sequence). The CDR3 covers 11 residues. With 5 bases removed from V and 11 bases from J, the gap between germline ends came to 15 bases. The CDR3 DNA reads TGCAGTGCTGCCCAGACAGGACGCGCTTTCTTT. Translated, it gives CSAAQTGRAFF.

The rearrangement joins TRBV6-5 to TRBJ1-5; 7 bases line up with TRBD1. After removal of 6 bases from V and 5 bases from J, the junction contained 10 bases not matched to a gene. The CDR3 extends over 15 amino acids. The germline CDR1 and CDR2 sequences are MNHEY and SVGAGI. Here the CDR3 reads CASSYEGTAYQPQHF. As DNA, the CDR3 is TGTGCCAGCAGCTACGAAGGGACAGCTTATCAGCCCCAGCATTTT.

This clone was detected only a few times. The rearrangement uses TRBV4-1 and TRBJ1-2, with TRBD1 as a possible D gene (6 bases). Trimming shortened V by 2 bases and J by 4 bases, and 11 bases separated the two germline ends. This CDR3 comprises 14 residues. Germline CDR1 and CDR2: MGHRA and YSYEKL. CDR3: CASSQTGLGYGYTF. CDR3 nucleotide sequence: TGCGCCAGCAGCCAAACAGGGCTCGGCTATGGCTACACCTTC.

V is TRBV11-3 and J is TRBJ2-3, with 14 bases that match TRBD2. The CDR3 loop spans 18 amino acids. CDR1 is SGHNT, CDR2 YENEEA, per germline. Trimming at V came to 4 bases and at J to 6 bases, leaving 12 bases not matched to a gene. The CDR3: CASSWGLAGADGGDTQYF. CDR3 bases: TGTGCCAGCAGCTGGGGACTAGCGGGGGCGGATGGCGGGGATACGCAGTATTTT.

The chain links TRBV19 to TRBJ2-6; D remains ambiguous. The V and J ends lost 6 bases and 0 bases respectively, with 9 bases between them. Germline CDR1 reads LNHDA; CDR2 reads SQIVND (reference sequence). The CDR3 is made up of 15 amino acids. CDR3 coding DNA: TGTGCCAGTAGCTCTATCAACTCTGGGGCCAACGTCCTGACTTTC. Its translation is CASSSINSGANVLTF.

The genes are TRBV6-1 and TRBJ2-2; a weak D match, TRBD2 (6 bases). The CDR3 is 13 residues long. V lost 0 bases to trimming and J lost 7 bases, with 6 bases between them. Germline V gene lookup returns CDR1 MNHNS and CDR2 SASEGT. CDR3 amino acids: CASSEAGGGELFF. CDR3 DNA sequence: TGTGCCAGCAGTGAAGCGGGGGGCGGGGAGCTGTTTTTT.

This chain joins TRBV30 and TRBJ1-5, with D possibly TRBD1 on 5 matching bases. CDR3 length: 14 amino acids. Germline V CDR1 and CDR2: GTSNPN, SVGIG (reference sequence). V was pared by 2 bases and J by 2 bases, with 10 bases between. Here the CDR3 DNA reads TGTGCCTGGAGTAGCGCGGGGGGCAATCAGCCCCAGCATTTT. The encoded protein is CAWSSAGGNQPQHF.

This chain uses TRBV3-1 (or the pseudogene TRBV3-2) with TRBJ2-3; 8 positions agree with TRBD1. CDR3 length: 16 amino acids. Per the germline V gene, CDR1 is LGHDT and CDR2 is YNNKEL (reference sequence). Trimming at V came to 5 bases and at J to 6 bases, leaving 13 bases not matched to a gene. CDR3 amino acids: CASSKKDRGPSDTQYF. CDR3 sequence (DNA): TGTGCCAGCAGCAAGAAAGACAGGGGCCCCTCGGATACGCAGTATTTT.

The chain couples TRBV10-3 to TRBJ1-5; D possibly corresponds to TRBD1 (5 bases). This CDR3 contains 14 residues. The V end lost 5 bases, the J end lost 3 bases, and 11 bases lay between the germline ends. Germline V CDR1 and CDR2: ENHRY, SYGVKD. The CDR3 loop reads CAISRDSNNQPQHF. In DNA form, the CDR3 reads TGTGCCATCAGTCGCGACAGTAACAATCAGCCCCAGCATTTT.

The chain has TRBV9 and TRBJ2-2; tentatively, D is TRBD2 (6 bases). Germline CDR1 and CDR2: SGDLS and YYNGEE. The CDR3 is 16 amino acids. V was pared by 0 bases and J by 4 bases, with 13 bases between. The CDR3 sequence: CASSVGGGSLTGELFF. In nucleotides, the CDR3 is TGTGCCAGCAGCGTAGGTGGAGGGTCACTCACCGGGGAGCTGTTTTTT.

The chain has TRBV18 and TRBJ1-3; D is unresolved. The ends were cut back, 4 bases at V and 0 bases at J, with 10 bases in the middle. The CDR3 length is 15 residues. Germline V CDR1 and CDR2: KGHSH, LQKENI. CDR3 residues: CASSLSGLSGNTIYF. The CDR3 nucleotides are TGTGCCAGCTCACTTTCAGGACTCTCTGGAAACACCATATATTTT.